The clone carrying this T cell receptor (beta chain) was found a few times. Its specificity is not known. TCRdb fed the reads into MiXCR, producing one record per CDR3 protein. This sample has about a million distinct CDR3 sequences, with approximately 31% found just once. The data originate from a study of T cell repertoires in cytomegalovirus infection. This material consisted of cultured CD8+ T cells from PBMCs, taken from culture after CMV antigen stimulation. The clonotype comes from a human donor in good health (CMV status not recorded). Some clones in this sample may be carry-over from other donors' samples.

This CDR3 reads CASSFSRADEQFF. The CDR3 DNA sequence: TGTGCCAGCAGCTTCAGTAGGGCAGATGAGCAGTTCTTC. The chain uses TRBV7-9 and TRBJ2-1; no clear D gene. Germline CDR1 reads SEHNR; CDR2 reads FQNEAQ (reference sequence). Trimming cost V 3 bases and J 8 bases, with 11 bases left between them. CDR3 length equals 13 residues.